The sample holds one count of the clone carrying this T cell receptor (beta chain). The sample belongs to a study of CD4 and CD8 cells across lung adenocarcinoma regions. This CDR3 region has 13 residues. Trimming left V 7 bases short and J 1 base short, with 10 bases between. Looked up from germline, CDR1 is MNHEY and CDR2 is SVGAGI. TCRdb re-derived calls from the PCR reads in MiXCR, one entry per CDR3 protein. Among roughly 20,000 distinct CDR3 sequences listed, more than 45% were seen once. The rearrangement uses TRBV6-5 and TRBJ2-5; D gene uncertain. This TCR derives from a male donor with lung adenocarcinoma. The CD4 and CD8 labels of this study may be unreliable. Sequenced: CD4+ T cells from the margin of a lung tumor. CDR3 bases: TGTGCCAGCACTTATCAGCTCCAAGAGACCCAGTACTTC. Translated: CASTYQLQETQYF.